The T cell receptor beta chain under discussion was sequenced for a study of T cell responses to AZD1222 COVID-19 vaccine. General observations from the study: Females made up more of the donors, who were largely white British, and clonal diversity may have come out too low. Only five to seven individuals given AZD1222 were seropositive at baseline. Among vaccine-associated CD4 TCRs, coverage spanned spike, with dominance at 160-218 and 743-854. Repertoire sampling happened only post peak T cell response.

V dropped 1 base and J dropped 3 bases, with 6 bases sitting between them. Germline CDR1 is SEHNR and CDR2 is FQNEAQ (reference sequence). The CDR3 is 13 amino acids. Remarks on this clone: The antigen is unknown.

Clones were read by immunoSEQ multiplex PCR, and TCRdb kept only the in-frame ones, dropping some. This sample has about 210,000 clones, with approximately 94% found just once. V usage is TRBV7-9 and J usage is TRBJ2-5; D unresolved. The sequence derives from an adult who received the MenACWY meningococcal vaccine as a control. This sample comprised peripheral blood, obtained 28 days after the second dose of the MenACWY control vaccine. In nucleotides, the CDR3 is TGTGCCAGCAGCTTAGGAGTGAAAGAGACCCAGTACTTC. Translated: CASSLGVKETQYF. Full variable domain (outside the CDR3, taken from reference TRBV7-9 and TRBJ2-5): DTGVSQNPRHKITKRGQNVTFRCDPISEHNRLYWYRQTLGQGPEFLTYFQNEAQLEKSRLLSDRFSAERPKGSFSTLEIQRTEQGDSAMYLCASSLGVKETQYFGPGTRLLVL.